This T cell receptor beta chain derives from a study of OX40 agonist ivuxolimab in advanced cancers. Profiled with immunoSEQ multiplex PCR; TCRdb holds only in-frame clones, not every one. Seen here are about 18,000 clones, roughly 88% observed once, and the top ten hold roughly 60%. The TCR comes from an adult with an advanced solid tumor such as melanoma, head and neck, liver or kidney cancer. The sample here was CD4+ or CD8+ T cells sorted from blood, taken in a trial of the OX40 agonist ivuxolimab.

This CDR3 reads CASSLTPEGLFLREQFF. CDR3 nucleotides: TGTGCCAGCAGCTTAACGCCGGAGGGACTCTTTCTTCGTGAGCAGTTCTTC. V and J are TRBV7-3 and TRBJ2-1; D is possibly TRBD2 (6 bases). Germline values: CDR1 SGHTA, CDR2 FQGTGA. V lost 0 bases and J lost 9, with 21 bases in between. The CDR3 covers 17 residues.